These T cell receptor beta chains were read from a single sample in a study of T cell changes during pregnancy in multiple sclerosis. Data came from immunoSEQ multiplex PCR; TCRdb stores just in-frame clones and leaves some out. The repertoire includes under 70,000 clones, about 95% of them detected once, and 2.5% sits in the top ten. The material was CD8+ T cells from peripheral blood mononuclear cells, obtained after pregnancy. The receptors come from a female donor with multiple sclerosis, enrolled in a pregnancy study. Both conserved end residues are part of each CDR3. The order of the fields is CDR3 protein, CDR3 DNA, clone size, J gene, D gene, V gene. D genes are given only for firm matches. Clone size is given for some rows only: seen once, a few or many times, or a class if the clone is expanded.

CDR3: CASSLGGRGPSGANVLTF; DNA: TGCGCCAGCAGCTTGGGCGGGCGGGGCCCTTCTGGGGCCAACGTCCTGACTTTC; size: -; J: TRBJ2-6; D: -; V: TRBV5-1
CDR3: CASSEMGALNTEAFF; DNA: TGTGCCAGCAGTGAAATGGGGGCACTGAACACTGAAGCTTTCTTT; size: -; J: TRBJ1-1; D: -; V: TRBV6-1
CDR3: CAISESGTENYGYTF; DNA: TGTGCCATCAGTGAGTCGGGGACAGAAAACTATGGCTACACCTTC; size: -; J: TRBJ1-2; D: TRBD1; V: TRBV10-3
CDR3: CATSMRTGINEKLFF; DNA: TGTGCCACCAGCATGAGGACAGGGATTAATGAAAAACTGTTTTTT; size: -; J: TRBJ1-4; D: TRBD1; V: TRBV15
CDR3: CASSYRGTGDQAFF; DNA: TGTGCCAGTAGTTATCGCGGGACAGGGGACCAAGCTTTCTTT; size: -; J: TRBJ1-1; D: TRBD1; V: TRBV19
CDR3: CASSLTGQGAKIDGYTF; DNA: TGCGCCAGCAGCTTGACCGGACAGGGGGCCAAGATAGATGGCTACACCTTC; size: -; J: TRBJ1-2; D: TRBD1; V: TRBV5-1
CDR3: CASHGGAGGVNTEAFF; DNA: TGTGCCAGCCACGGAGGGGCAGGGGGCGTGAACACTGAAGCTTTCTTT; size: -; J: TRBJ1-1; D: TRBD1; V: TRBV11-2
CDR3: CASSSLRLYEQYF; DNA: TGTGCCAGCAGCTCCCTACGCCTCTACGAGCAGTACTTC; size: -; J: TRBJ2-7; D: -; V: TRBV5-6
CDR3: CASSEPGSYGYTF; DNA: TGTGCCAGCAGTGAACCAGGTTCTTATGGCTACACCTTC; size: once; J: TRBJ1-2; D: -; V: TRBV25-1
CDR3: CASRTGQGILNEQFF; DNA: TGTGCCAGCAGAACCGGACAGGGCATTCTTAATGAGCAGTTCTTC; size: -; J: TRBJ2-1; D: TRBD1; V: TRBV13
CDR3: CASSLWGDRGTGELFF; DNA: TGTGCCAGCAGTTTATGGGGGGACAGGGGAACCGGGGAGCTGTTTTTT; size: -; J: TRBJ2-2; D: TRBD1; V: TRBV28
CDR3: CASSPGLAGNHEQFF; DNA: TGTGCCAGCAGCCCGGGACTAGCGGGAAATCATGAGCAGTTCTTC; size: -; J: TRBJ2-1; D: TRBD2; V: TRBV5-4
CDR3: CASSRQGSTGELFF; DNA: TGTGCCAGCAGTCGACAGGGTTCTACCGGGGAGCTGTTTTTT; size: -; J: TRBJ2-2; D: TRBD1; V: TRBV7-9
CDR3: CASSLRPAGTDTQYF; DNA: TGTGCCAGCAGTTTAAGGCCGGCGGGGACAGATACGCAGTATTTT; size: -; J: TRBJ2-3; D: -; V: TRBV27
CDR3: CASSDGTESYNEQFF; DNA: TGTGCCAGCAGCGACGGGACAGAGTCCTACAATGAGCAGTTCTTC; size: -; J: TRBJ2-1; D: TRBD1; V: TRBV9
CDR3: CASSLSGPVSIQYF; DNA: TGTGCCAGCAGTCTGAGTGGGCCGGTTTCCATTCAGTACTTC; size: -; J: TRBJ2-4; D: -; V: TRBV27
CDR3: CASSPLPGQGSGELFF; DNA: TGTGCCAGCTCACCACTTCCAGGACAGGGGTCCGGGGAGCTGTTTTTT; size: -; J: TRBJ2-2; D: TRBD1; V: TRBV18
CDR3: CASSLVQGATGELFF; DNA: TGTGCCAGCAGCTTGGTGCAGGGGGCCACCGGGGAGCTGTTTTTT; size: -; J: TRBJ2-2; D: TRBD1; V: TRBV5-4
CDR3: CASSFQIYNEQFF; DNA: TGCGCCAGCAGCTTTCAGATTTACAATGAGCAGTTCTTC; size: -; J: TRBJ2-1; D: -; V: TRBV5-1
CDR3: CASSPGSTNTGELFF; DNA: TGTGCCAGCAGCCCCGGGTCAACGAACACCGGGGAGCTGTTTTTT; size: -; J: TRBJ2-2; D: -; V: TRBV7-2